These 7 T cell receptor beta chains were all obtained from the same sample, sequenced in a study of blood T cells in healthy people across ages. PCR was performed a second time for about 7 to 12 cycles using a sample-barcoded 5' primer and a J-beta primer mix. TCRdb ran MiXCR on the 5' RACE reads and lists one entry per CDR3 protein. This sample has about a million distinct CDR3 sequences, with roughly 48% found just once. The material sequenced was blood. All receptors come from a young man in good health.

This rearrangement joins TRBV6-2 or TRBV6-3 to TRBJ2-7; 10 bases agree with TRBD2. Per germline, CDR1 MNHEY and CDR2 SVGEGT. Germline trimming cut 8 bases from V and 2 bases from J; bases unmatched to any gene: 9. This CDR3 is built from 15 residues. The CDR3: CASLAWTSGTYEQYF. The CDR3 DNA reads as TGTGCCAGCCTTGCCTGGACTAGCGGCACCTACGAGCAGTACTTC.

This clonotype was observed a handful of times. CDR3 sequence: CASSYEGTTDTQYF. In DNA, the CDR3 is TGTGCCAGCAGCTATGAGGGGACCACAGATACGCAGTATTTT. This chain joins TRBV7-9 and TRBJ2-3, with D perhaps TRBD1 or TRBD2 (5 bases each). Trimming removed 4 bases from V and 2 bases from J, with 10 bases in between. Germline CDR1 SEHNR, CDR2 FQNEAQ (reference sequence). This CDR3 comprises 14 residues.

This clonotype was counted between two and nine times. The gene calls are TRBV20-1 and TRBJ1-1; no definite D call. Germline V gives CDR1 DFQATT, CDR2 SNEGSKA (reference sequence). The CDR3 runs 12 residues. Deletions cut 7 bases from V and 5 bases from J, with 14 bases between. CDR3 sequence reads: CSGALRGTEAFF. DNA for the CDR3: TGCAGTGGGGCGCTTAGAGGAACTGAAGCTTTCTTT.

The chain employs TRBV27 and TRBJ2-3; either TRBD1 or TRBD2 may supply D (6 bases each). Germline V gene data show CDR1 as MNHEY and CDR2 as SMNVEV (reference sequence). V was shortened by 6 bases and J by 0 bases, with 19 bases between the two germline ends. This CDR3 is 17 amino acids long. The CDR3 reads CASSPKFTGTSTDTQYF. The CDR3 DNA is TGTGCCAGCAGCCCCAAGTTCACAGGGACTAGCACAGATACGCAGTATTTT.

The chain uses TRBV7-9 and TRBJ2-7; D is ambiguous. The CDR3 length is 14 residues. Per the germline V gene, CDR1 is SEHNR and CDR2 is FQNEAQ (reference sequence). Trimming left V 7 bases short and J 0 bases short, with 13 bases between. The CDR3 spells CASIPWGSSYEQYF. The DNA of the CDR3 is TGTGCCAGCATCCCATGGGGAAGCTCCTACGAGCAGTACTTC.

The V and J genes are TRBV27 and TRBJ1-1; D not resolved. The germline V gene encodes CDR1 MNHEY and CDR2 SMNVEV (reference sequence). The V end lost 3 bases, the J end lost 1 base, and 9 bases lay between the germline ends. The CDR3 covers 14 residues. The CDR3 region is CASSFGLPNTEAFF. The CDR3 region has the DNA TGTGCCAGCAGTTTTGGTCTCCCGAACACTGAAGCTTTCTTT.

Here the CDR3 DNA reads TGCAGCGTTGACAAGGGCTACTATGGCTACACCTTC. Its translation is CSVDKGYYGYTF. V is TRBV29-1 and J is TRBJ1-2; D is unresolved. Per germline, CDR1 SQVTM and CDR2 ANQGSEA. This CDR3 has 12 residues. Deletions cut 3 bases from V and 3 bases from J, with 8 bases between.